Presented here are 6 T cell receptor beta chains from one specimen sequenced in a study of breast tumors, draining lymph nodes, adjacent tissues. Samples came from axillary lymph nodes draining the breast cancer. One entry per CDR3 protein, called by TCRdb with MiXCR from the multiplex PCR reads. This sample has about 130,000 distinct CDR3 sequences; about 20% occur once, and the top ten carry about 2.2%. What was sequenced was axillary lymph node tissue. The receptors originated from a female donor with breast cancer. Some clones in this sample may be carry-over from other donors' samples.

About this clonotype: One junction end does not reproduce the germline sequence, and a read error may be involved. The chain carries TRBV5-1 and TRBJ2-6; a weak D match, TRBD1 (5 bases). Germline values: CDR1 SGHRS, CDR2 YFSETQ. The CDR3 extends over 15 amino acids. The CDR3 spells CASSLDVSGADVLTF. In DNA form, the CDR3 reads TGCGCCAGCAGCTTGGACGTTTCTGGGGCCGACGTCCTGACTTTC.

In its sample, this clonotype was seen many times. The genes are TRBV4-1 and TRBJ2-7; D tentatively reads TRBD1 or TRBD2 (5 bases each). Looked up from germline, CDR1 is MGHRA and CDR2 is YSYEKL. V was trimmed by 0 bases and J by 6 bases, leaving 15 bases between them. The CDR3 runs 15 residues. The CDR3 DNA follows: TGCGCCAGCAGCCAAGAGATTGAGGGGTTGGGCGAGCAGTACTTC. Protein product: CASSQEIEGLGEQYF.

This clonotype was counted only a few times. CDR3 in DNA: TGTGCCAGCAGTTTATCTTACGGAGCTAATAGTGAAAAACTGTTTTTT. Its protein is CASSLSYGANSEKLFF. The rearrangement uses TRBV28 and TRBJ1-4; no firm D call. Germline loops: CDR1 MDHEN, CDR2 SYDVKM. The V and J ends lost 1 base and 7 bases respectively, with 16 bases between them. The CDR3 loop spans 16 amino acids.

A word on this clonotype: Given a much more abundant clone one base away, this may be a read error. V usage is TRBV28 and J usage is TRBJ2-7; 8 nucleotides match TRBD2. Germline CDR1 MDHEN, CDR2 SYDVKM. The CDR3 spans 16 residues. The CDR3 coding sequence is TGTACCAGCAGTTATGGGGTGGCGGGAGGCTCCTACGAGCAGTACTTC. Residues: CTSSYGVAGGSYEQYF.

This clonotype was observed many times. The chain combines TRBV7-9 with TRBJ2-7, with D perhaps matching TRBD2 (5 bases). CDR3 length equals 13 residues. V was cut by 7 bases and J by 2 bases, with 12 bases left in between. Germline CDR1 SEHNR, CDR2 FQNEAQ (reference sequence). DNA for the CDR3: TGTGCCAGCACGCCGGGGAGAGCCTACGAGCAGTACTTC. Its translation is CASTPGRAYEQYF.

A few counts support this clonotype. The chain links TRBV12-3 or TRBV12-4 to TRBJ2-5; TRBD1 agrees at 8 bases. J gave up 4 bases and V 6 bases, and 7 bases lay outside the gene matches. CDR3 size: 14 residues. DNA of the CDR3: TGTGCCAGCAGCCGACAGGGGTCTAGAGAGACCCAGTACTTC. Amino acid sequence: CASSRQGSRETQYF.